This TCR beta chain derives from a study of T cell repertoires in cytomegalovirus infection (dated by TCRdb to about 2019). A note on the overall study: The HLA type of each donor mattered for the analysis, because public TCR beta signatures pointed to carriage of CMV infection along with the matching HLA type.

Results and caveats for the whole study, not just this receptor: In both this cohort and an independent roughly 350-donor cohort, the cumulative frequency of public TCR beta family members distinguished carriers of CMV infection plus the relevant HLA type. In the ex vivo response, HLA-C-restricted CMV-specific TCR beta clonotypes were dominant, and in two of eight donors the single most frequent clonotype came from this HLA-C-restricted group.

Looking up the germline V gene (reference sequence) yields CDR1 SEHNR and CDR2 FQNEAQ. Trimming takes 10 bases from V and 3 bases from J, and the germline ends sit 16 bases apart. The CDR3 measures 13 amino acids from cysteine to phenylalanine. Only the CDR3 part of the read is kept: 39 bases, read in frame from the first base. This clonotype occurred a few times. Its antigen specificity is not known. No much larger clone exists at a distance of one base, and base qualities are not known. Sequencing used an Illumina HiSeq 1500. TCRdb reprocessed the public reads (quality trimming at Q25 with fastp, clone calling with MiXCR) and kept in-frame beta chains. Each record represents a unique CDR3 protein, reported with the most common genes and DNA among its rows. This sample comprises about 680,000 distinct CDR3 sequences, 20% to 25% of them detected only once. Clones ranked in the top ten supply roughly 8% of the sample.

Sequenced input: CD8+ T cells from PBMCs. The chain uses TRBV7-9 and TRBJ2-7, with the identity of the D gene unclear. This receptor was identified in a human donor in good health (CMV status not recorded). Some clones in this sample may be carry-over from other donors' samples. For the CDR3, the sequence is CAIDVLDGYEQYF. The base sequence is TGTGCCATCGATGTCCTGGACGGCTACGAGCAGTACTTC.